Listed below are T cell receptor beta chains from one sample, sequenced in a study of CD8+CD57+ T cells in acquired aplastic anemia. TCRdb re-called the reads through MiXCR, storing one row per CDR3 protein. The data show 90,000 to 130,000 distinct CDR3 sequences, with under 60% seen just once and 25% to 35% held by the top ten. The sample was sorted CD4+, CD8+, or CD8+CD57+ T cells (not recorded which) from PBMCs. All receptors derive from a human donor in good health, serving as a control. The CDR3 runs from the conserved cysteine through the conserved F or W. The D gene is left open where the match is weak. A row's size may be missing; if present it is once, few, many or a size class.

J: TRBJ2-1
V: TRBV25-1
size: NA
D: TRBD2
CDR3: CASSTGTSGYNEQFF
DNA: TGTGCCAGCAGTACAGGGACTAGCGGATACAATGAGCAGTTCTTC

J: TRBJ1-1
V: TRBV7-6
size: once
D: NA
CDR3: CASSQGGHTEAFF
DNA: TGTGCCAGCAGCCAGGGTGGGCACACTGAAGCTTTCTTT

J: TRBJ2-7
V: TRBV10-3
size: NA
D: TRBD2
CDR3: CAIRTSGGESYSYEQYF
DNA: TGTGCCATCAGGACTAGCGGGGGGGAATCCTACTCCTACGAGCAGTACTTC

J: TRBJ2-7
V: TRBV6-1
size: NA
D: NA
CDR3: CASRPPRPYEQYF
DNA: TGTGCCAGCCGCCCCCCTCGCCCCTACGAGCAGTACTTC

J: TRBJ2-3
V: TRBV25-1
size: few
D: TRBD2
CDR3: CASSAGLAWTDTQYF
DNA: TGTGCCAGCAGCGCAGGACTAGCATGGACAGATACGCAGTATTTT

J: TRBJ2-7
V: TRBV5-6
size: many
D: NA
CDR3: CASSLRDGASYEQYF
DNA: TGTGCCAGCAGCTTAAGGGACGGGGCATCCTACGAGCAGTACTTC

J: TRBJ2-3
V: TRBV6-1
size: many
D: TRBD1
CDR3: CASSLGQGAMDTQYF
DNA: TGTGCCAGCAGCCTTGGACAGGGGGCAATGGATACGCAGTATTTT

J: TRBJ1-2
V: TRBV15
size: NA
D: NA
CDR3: CATSRDSGTAARGYTF
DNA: TGTGCCACCAGCAGAGATAGCGGGACGGCGGCGCGGGGCTACACCTTC

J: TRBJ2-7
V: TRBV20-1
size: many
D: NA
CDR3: CSARDRDGGYEQYF
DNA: TGCAGTGCTAGAGATCGGGACGGAGGATACGAGCAGTACTTC

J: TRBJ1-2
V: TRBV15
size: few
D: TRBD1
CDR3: CATSIDGTGTGGYTF
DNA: TGTGCCACCAGCATCGACGGGACAGGGACGGGCGGCTACACCTTC

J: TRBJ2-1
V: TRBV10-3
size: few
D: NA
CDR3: CASSQAGTPYNGQFF
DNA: TGTGCCAGCAGTCAAGCCGGGACTCCTTACAATGGGCAGTTCTTC

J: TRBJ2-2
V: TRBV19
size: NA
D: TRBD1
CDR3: CASSMVADRVGTGELFF
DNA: TGTGCCAGTAGTATGGTGGCGGACAGGGTAGGAACCGGGGAGCTGTTTTTT

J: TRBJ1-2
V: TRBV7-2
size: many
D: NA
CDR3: CASSLGGRENYGYTF
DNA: TGTGCCAGCAGTTTAGGAGGAAGGGAGAACTATGGCTACACCTTC

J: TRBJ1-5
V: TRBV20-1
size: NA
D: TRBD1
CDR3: CSAQTGGANNQPQHF
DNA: TGCAGTGCACAGACAGGGGGCGCGAACAATCAGCCCCAGCATTTT

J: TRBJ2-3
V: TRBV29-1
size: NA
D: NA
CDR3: CSADRGADTQYF
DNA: TGCAGCGCCGATAGGGGGGCGGATACGCAGTATTTT

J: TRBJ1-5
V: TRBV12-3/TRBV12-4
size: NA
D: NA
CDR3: CASIQGSGGNQPQHF
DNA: TGTGCCAGCATCCAGGGGAGTGGTGGGAATCAGCCCCAGCATTTT

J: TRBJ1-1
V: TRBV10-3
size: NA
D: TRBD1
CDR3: CAISNRGRNEAFF
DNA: TGTGCCATCAGTAACAGGGGGAGGAATGAAGCTTTCTTT

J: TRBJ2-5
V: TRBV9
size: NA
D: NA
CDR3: CASSASGQETQYF
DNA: TGTGCCAGCAGCGCTAGTGGGCAAGAGACCCAGTACTTC

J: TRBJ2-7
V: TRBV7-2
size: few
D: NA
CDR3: CASSPPPLYEQYF
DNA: TGTGCCAGCAGCCCCCCCCCACTATACGAGCAGTACTTC

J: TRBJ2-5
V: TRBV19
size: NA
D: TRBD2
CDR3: CASKTGLAGVGVRVETQYF
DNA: TGTGCCAGTAAGACGGGACTAGCGGGAGTTGGGGTGAGGGTAGAGACCCAGTACTTC

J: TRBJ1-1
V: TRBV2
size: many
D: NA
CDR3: CATVEERNTEAFF
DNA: TGTGCCACCGTTGAAGAAAGGAACACTGAAGCTTTCTTT

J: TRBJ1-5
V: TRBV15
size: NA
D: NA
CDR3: CATSKGRLGQPQHF
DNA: TGTGCCACCAGCAAAGGCAGGTTGGGTCAGCCCCAGCATTTT

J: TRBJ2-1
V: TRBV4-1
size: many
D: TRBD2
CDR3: CASSPGLAGVNEQFF
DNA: TGCGCCAGCAGCCCGGGACTAGCGGGGGTCAATGAGCAGTTCTTC

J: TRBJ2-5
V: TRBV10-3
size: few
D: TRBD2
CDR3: CAIRLAGEETQYF
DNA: TGTGCCATCAGGCTAGCGGGGGAAGAGACCCAGTACTTC

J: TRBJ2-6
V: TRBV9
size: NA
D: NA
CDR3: CASSETGANVLTF
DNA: TGTGCCAGCAGCGAAACGGGGGCCAACGTCCTGACTTTC

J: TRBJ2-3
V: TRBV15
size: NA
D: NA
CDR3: CASSPWTDTQYF
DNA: TGTGCCAGCAGCCCCTGGACAGATACGCAGTATTTT

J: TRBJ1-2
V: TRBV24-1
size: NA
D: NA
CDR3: CATSDYSYGYTF
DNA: TGTGCCACCAGTGATTACAGCTATGGCTACACCTTC

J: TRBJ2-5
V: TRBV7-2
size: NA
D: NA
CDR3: CASSFPFGGETQYF
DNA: TGTGCCAGCAGCTTCCCCTTCGGAGGGGAGACCCAGTACTTC

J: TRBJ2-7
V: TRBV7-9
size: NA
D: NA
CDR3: CASSLYPSEQYF
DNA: TGTGCCAGCAGCTTATACCCCTCCGAGCAGTACTTC

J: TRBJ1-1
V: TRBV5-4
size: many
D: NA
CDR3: CATNQNTEAFF
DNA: TGTGCCACCAACCAGAACACTGAAGCTTTCTTT

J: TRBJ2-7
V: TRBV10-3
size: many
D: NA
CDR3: CAISERPPYEQYF
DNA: TGTGCCATCAGTGAGAGGCCACCCTACGAGCAGTACTTC

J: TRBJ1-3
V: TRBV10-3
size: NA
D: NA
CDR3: CAISPGRLHSGNTIYF
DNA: TGTGCCATCAGCCCTGGACGGTTGCACTCTGGAAACACCATATATTTT

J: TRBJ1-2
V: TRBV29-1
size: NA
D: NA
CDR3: CSVTDFNYGYTF
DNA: TGCAGCGTTACAGACTTCAACTATGGCTACACCTTC

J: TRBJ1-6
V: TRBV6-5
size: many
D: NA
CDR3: CASSSSTESPNSPLHF
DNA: TGTGCCAGCAGTTCGTCGACAGAAAGCCCTAATTCACCCCTCCACTTT

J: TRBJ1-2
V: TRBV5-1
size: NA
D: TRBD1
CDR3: CASSLDGVVRQGPLSGYTF
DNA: TGCGCCAGCAGCTTGGACGGGGTTGTCCGACAGGGACCCTTGTCTGGCTACACCTTC

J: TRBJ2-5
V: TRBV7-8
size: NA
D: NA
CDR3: CASSLQTGSGETQYF
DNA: TGTGCCAGCAGCCTACAGACAGGTTCTGGGGAGACCCAGTACTTC

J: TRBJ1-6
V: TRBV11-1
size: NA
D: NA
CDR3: CASSRLGSSYNSPLHF
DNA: TGTGCCAGCAGCCGCTTGGGGAGCTCCTATAATTCACCCCTCCACTTT

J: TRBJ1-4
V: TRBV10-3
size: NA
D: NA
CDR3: CAISDSIVNQKLFF
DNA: TGTGCCATCAGTGACTCAATTGTGAACCAAAAACTGTTTTTT

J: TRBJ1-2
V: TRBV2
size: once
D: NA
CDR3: CASSEVPNGYTF
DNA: TGTGCCAGCAGTGAAGTCCCCAATGGCTACACCTTC

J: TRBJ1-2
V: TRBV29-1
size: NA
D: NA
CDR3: CSVEDGPHLNYGYTF
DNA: TGCAGCGTTGAAGACGGCCCGCACCTTAACTATGGCTACACCTTC

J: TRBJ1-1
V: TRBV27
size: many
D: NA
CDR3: CASSLSEGWTEAFF
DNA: TGTGCCAGCAGTTTATCGGAGGGATGGACTGAAGCTTTCTTT

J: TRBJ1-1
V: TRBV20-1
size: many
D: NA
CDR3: CSARGPNTEAFF
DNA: TGCAGTGCCAGAGGACCGAACACTGAAGCTTTCTTT